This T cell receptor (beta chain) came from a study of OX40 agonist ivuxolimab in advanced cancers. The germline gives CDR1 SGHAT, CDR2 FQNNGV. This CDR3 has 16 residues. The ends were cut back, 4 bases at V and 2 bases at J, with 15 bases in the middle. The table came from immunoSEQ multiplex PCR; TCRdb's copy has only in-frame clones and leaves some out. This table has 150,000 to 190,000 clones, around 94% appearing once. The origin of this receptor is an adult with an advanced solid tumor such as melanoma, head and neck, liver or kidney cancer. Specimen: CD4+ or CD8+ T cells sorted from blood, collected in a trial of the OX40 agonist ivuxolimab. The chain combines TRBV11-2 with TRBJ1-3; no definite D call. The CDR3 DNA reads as TGTGCCAGCAGCTCGAGCTTTGGGGTTCCTGGAAACACCATATATTTT. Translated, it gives CASSSSFGVPGNTIYF.